This T cell receptor (beta chain) was identified during a study of shared clonotypes between healthy human individuals. Study-level background: Per donor, CD8 memory used one plate, CD8 naive used two, CD4 memory used three and CD4 naive used three.

Study-level findings and limits: Memory subsets generally showed smaller estimated richness than naive subsets did.

Genomic DNA belonging to each subset was distributed in equal measure over several immunoSEQ plates. The authors' processing: ImmunoSEQ output lacked quality scores and full-length reads, limiting matched filtering. Method: immunoSEQ multiplex PCR; TCRdb's copy keeps in-frame clones and lacks some. That table gives V, J and clone size, and the DNA gave D and trimming. The sample yields about 1 million clones, about 70% seen once. A remark on this clone: Its antigen remains unknown.

Germline assignment: CDR1 SQVTM and CDR2 ANQGSEA. The CDR3 length is 13 residues. With 4 bases removed from V and 1 base from J, the gap between germline ends came to 10 bases. V gene TRBV29-1 combines with J gene TRBJ1-1; perhaps TRBD1 as D (5 bases). The receptor comes from a young man in good health. Material: memory CD4+ T cells sorted from blood. Sample subset: CD45RA-negative fraction. The CDR3 region has the DNA TGCAGCGTTGTTGCAGGGCGGAACACTGAAGCTTTCTTT. Translated: CSVVAGRNTEAFF. Full variable domain (rest looked up from reference TRBV29-1 and TRBJ1-1): SAVISQKPSRDICQRGTSLTIQCQVDSQVTMMFWYRQQPGQSLTLIATANQGSEATYESGFVIDKFPISRPNLTFSTLTVSNMSPEDSSIYLCSVVAGRNTEAFFGQGTRLTVV.